The rows below give T cell receptor beta chains drawn from one sample of a study of T cell changes during pregnancy in multiple sclerosis. Sequencing was performed with immunoSEQ multiplex PCR; in TCRdb, only in-frame clones are kept and a portion is missing. The sample includes around 73,000 clones, 85% to 95% of them seen just once. The input for sequencing was peripheral blood, taken in the third trimester of pregnancy. The receptor set was obtained from a female donor in good health, enrolled as a control in a pregnancy study. Both conserved end residues are part of each CDR3. The D gene is left open where the match is weak. Clone size is not always given. Where it is, it says once, few, many or a class for expanded clones.

TRBV4-1,NA,NA,TRBJ2-3,CASSQTRLSDTQYF,TGCGCCAGCAGCCAGACGCGGTTGTCGGATACGCAGTATTTT
TRBV28,NA,NA,TRBJ1-3,CASSSQGLYRNTIYF,TGTGCCAGCAGTTCACAGGGTTTATATAGAAACACCATATATTTT
TRBV7-2,NA,NA,TRBJ2-7,CASSLDYGRGEQYF,TGTGCCAGCAGCTTAGATTACGGGAGAGGTGAGCAGTACTTC
TRBV5-1,NA,NA,TRBJ2-3,CASSPRGSTDTQYF,TGCGCCAGCAGCCCTCGGGGGAGCACAGATACGCAGTATTTT
TRBV10-3,NA,NA,TRBJ2-7,CASLPHEQYF,TGTGCCAGTCTCCCCCACGAGCAGTACTTC
TRBV7-9,NA,TRBD1,TRBJ2-5,CASSDRDRKLQETQYF,TGTGCCAGCAGCGACCGGGACAGAAAACTCCAAGAGACCCAGTACTTC
TRBV7-8,NA,TRBD2,TRBJ2-1,CASCHSGASSYNEQFF,TGTGCCAGCTGCCACAGCGGGGCGAGCTCCTACAATGAGCAGTTCTTC
TRBV6-5,NA,NA,TRBJ2-7,CASSFGGTYEQYF,TGTGCCAGCAGTTTCGGCGGTACCTACGAGCAGTACTTC
TRBV7-2,NA,NA,TRBJ2-7,CASSLGRDEQYF,TGTGCCAGCAGCTTAGGCAGGGACGAGCAGTACTTC
TRBV5-6,NA,TRBD1,TRBJ1-1,CASSIAGQGIYEAFF,TGTGCCAGCAGCATAGCGGGACAGGGTATATATGAAGCTTTCTTT
TRBV7-9,few,NA,TRBJ1-4,CASSNKVGRRNEKLFF,TGTGCCAGCAGTAACAAGGTGGGCAGACGGAATGAAAAACTGTTTTTT
TRBV7-2,NA,NA,TRBJ1-5,CASSSMTDQPQHF,TGTGCCAGCAGCTCCATGACTGATCAGCCCCAGCATTTT
TRBV6-6,NA,TRBD1,TRBJ1-2,CASSPEGDRAIYGYTF,TGTGCCAGCAGCCCTGAGGGGGACAGAGCCATCTATGGCTACACCTTC
TRBV5-1,NA,NA,TRBJ2-4,CASSLWAEDIQYF,TGCGCCAGCAGCCTGTGGGCCGAAGACATTCAGTACTTC
TRBV15,NA,NA,TRBJ1-3,CATSRDFSSGNTIYF,TGTGCCACCAGCAGAGATTTTTCTTCTGGAAACACCATATATTTT
TRBV9,NA,TRBD2,TRBJ2-2,CASSVVPFLAGNTGELFF,TGTGCCAGCAGCGTAGTCCCGTTTCTAGCGGGGAACACCGGGGAGCTGTTTTTT
TRBV5-4,NA,TRBD2,TRBJ2-3,CASSSPTSGGTDTQYF,TGTGCCAGCAGCTCCCCGACTAGCGGGGGCACAGATACGCAGTATTTT
TRBV4-1,NA,NA,TRBJ2-7,CASSQEGMEYEQYF,TGCGCCAGCAGCCAAGAGGGTATGGAGTACGAGCAGTACTTC
TRBV6-4,NA,NA,TRBJ2-1,CASSDSESSYNEQFF,TGTGCCAGCAGTGACTCGGAGAGCTCCTACAATGAGCAGTTCTTC
TRBV7-3,NA,TRBD2,TRBJ2-7,CASSLVGTSVTYEQYF,TGTGCCAGCAGCTTAGTTGGGACTAGCGTGACCTACGAGCAGTACTTC